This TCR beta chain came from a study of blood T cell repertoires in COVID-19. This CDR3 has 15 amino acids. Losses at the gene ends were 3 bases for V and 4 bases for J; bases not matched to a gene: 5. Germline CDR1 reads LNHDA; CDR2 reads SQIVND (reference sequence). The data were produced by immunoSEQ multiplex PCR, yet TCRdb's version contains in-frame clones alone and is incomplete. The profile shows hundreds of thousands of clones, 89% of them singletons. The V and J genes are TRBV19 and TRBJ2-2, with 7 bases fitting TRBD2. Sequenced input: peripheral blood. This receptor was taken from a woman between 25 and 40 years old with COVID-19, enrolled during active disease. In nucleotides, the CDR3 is TGTGCCAGTAGTATTTCCGGGGGGTCCACCGGGGAGCTGTTTTTT. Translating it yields CASSISGGSTGELFF.